The rows below give T cell receptor beta chains drawn from one sample of a study of cytomegalovirus exposure and HLA in healthy donors. Using immunoSEQ multiplex PCR, the repertoire was profiled, and TCRdb retains in-frame clones only, with some absent. The sample lists about 150,000 clones, around 80% occurring once. The specimen was PBMCs. The source is a boy younger than 10 in good health and CMV-seronegative. The CDR3 runs from the conserved cysteine through the conserved F or W. Fields, in order: D gene, clone size, V gene, J gene, CDR3 protein, CDR3 DNA. A D gene is named only where the DNA matches it firmly. Clone size is shown for a subset of rows, as once, few, many or a class of expanded clone.

>TRBD1|-|TRBV4-1|TRBJ2-2
CASSRGAGTGFGGELFF
TGCGCCAGCAGCCGGGGAGCCGGGACAGGGTTTGGGGGGGAGCTGTTTTTT
>-|-|TRBV9|TRBJ1-3
CASSVVEGDRILRMESGNTIYF
TGTGCCAGCAGCGTAGTAGAGGGTGATAGGATCCTGCGAATGGAATCTGGAAACACCATATATTTT
>-|-|TRBV5-1|TRBJ2-1
CASRGNRIYNEQFF
TGCGCCAGCAGAGGGAACAGGATTTACAATGAGCAGTTCTTC
>-|-|TRBV9|TRBJ2-7
CASSFGSVSYEQYF
TGTGCCAGCAGCTTCGGTAGCGTCTCCTACGAGCAGTACTTC
>-|once|TRBV19|TRBJ1-1
CASRHGTRNTEAFF
TGTGCCAGTAGACACGGGACAAGGAACACTGAAGCTTTCTTT
>-|-|TRBV7-9|TRBJ2-2
CASSFLGGTGELFF
TGTGCCAGCAGCTTTCTGGGGGGCACCGGGGAGCTGTTTTTT
>-|-|TRBV19|TRBJ1-2
CASRYGGVEIHGYTF
TGTGCCAGTAGATACGGAGGTGTGGAGATACATGGCTACACCTTC
>-|-|TRBV15|TRBJ2-6
CATSRDRGWQKTFSGANVLTF
TGTGCCACCAGCAGAGATAGAGGGTGGCAAAAGACCTTCTCTGGGGCCAACGTCCTGACTTTC
>TRBD2|once|TRBV29-1|TRBJ2-1
CSVAGTSGSDEQFF
TGCAGCGTTGCCGGGACTAGCGGGAGTGATGAGCAGTTCTTC
>-|-|TRBV7-8|TRBJ1-3
CASSLVAGTIYF
TGTGCCAGCAGCTTAGTGGCAGGCACCATATATTTT
>-|once|TRBV5-4|TRBJ2-2
CASSSNEGATGELFF
TGTGCCAGCAGCTCCAACGAAGGAGCCACCGGGGAGCTGTTTTTT
>TRBD1|once|TRBV5-1|TRBJ2-5
CASSLNTGQGIEQYF
TGCGCCAGCAGCTTAAATACGGGACAGGGAATTGAGCAGTACTTC
>TRBD1|few|TRBV9|TRBJ2-7
CASSARIGQGLAEQYF
TGTGCCAGCAGCGCCAGGATTGGACAGGGCCTCGCCGAGCAGTACTTC
>TRBD1|-|TRBV7-2|TRBJ2-7
CASSQGVYEQYF
TGTGCCAGCAGCCAGGGGGTCTACGAGCAGTACTTC
>TRBD2|-|TRBV5-4|TRBJ2-5
CASSPGGARETQYF
TGTGCCAGCAGCCCGGGGGGGGCTCGCGAGACCCAGTACTTC
>TRBD1|-|TRBV13|TRBJ2-5
CASSPSDRGGETQYF
TGTGCCAGCAGCCCCTCGGACAGGGGGGGAGAGACCCAGTACTTC
>-|-|TRBV6-6|TRBJ2-2
CASSYSGIANTGELFF
TGTGCCAGCAGTTACTCGGGCATCGCCAATACCGGGGAGCTGTTTTTT
>-|-|TRBV6-5|TRBJ1-1
CASSYEAGKTFF
TGTGCCAGCAGTTATGAGGCAGGGAAGACTTTCTTT
>-|-|TRBV25-1|TRBJ2-3
CASSATSRVETDTQYF
TGTGCCAGCAGTGCGACCTCCCGGGTAGAAACAGATACGCAGTATTTT
>-|few|TRBV12-5|TRBJ1-1
CASSTISTEAFF
TGTGCTAGTTCGACAATCTCCACTGAAGCTTTCTTT
>-|-|TRBV29-1|TRBJ1-2
CSVEELYGYTF
TGCAGCGTTGAAGAGCTATATGGCTACACCTTC
>-|-|TRBV4-1|TRBJ1-2
CASSQVTQIYGYTF
TGCGCCAGCAGCCAAGTAACACAGATCTATGGCTACACCTTC
>TRBD1|once|TRBV5-4|TRBJ2-5
CASSGPGQGAQVETQYF
TGTGCCAGCAGCGGGCCGGGACAGGGGGCTCAGGTAGAGACCCAGTACTTC
>-|-|TRBV5-1|TRBJ1-1
CASSFYMGPSSRGAGTEAFF
TGCGCCAGCAGCTTTTATATGGGTCCATCGTCACGGGGGGCTGGGACTGAAGCTTTCTTT
>TRBD1|-|TRBV12-5|TRBJ2-5
CASGGDSQETQYF
TGTGCTAGTGGGGGGGACAGTCAAGAGACCCAGTACTTC
>-|-|TRBV30|TRBJ1-1
CAWSVRVNTEAFF
TGTGCCTGGAGTGTTAGAGTGAACACTGAAGCTTTCTTT
>TRBD2|few|TRBV6-1|TRBJ2-7
CASSLRTSGGYEQYF
TGTGCCAGCAGTCTGAGGACTAGCGGGGGCTACGAGCAGTACTTC
>-|-|TRBV23-1|TRBJ1-2
CASSQSFRDSKGFGYGYTF
TGCGCCAGCAGTCAATCGTTTCGGGATTCCAAAGGGTTTGGCTATGGCTACACCTTC
>-|-|TRBV6-5|TRBJ1-2
CASSYSFSGESYTF
TGTGCCAGCAGTTACTCTTTTTCAGGGGAGTCATACACCTTC
>-|few|TRBV4-2|TRBJ2-1
CASSAVPGEQFF
TGTGCCAGCAGCGCGGTCCCCGGTGAGCAGTTCTTC
>TRBD2|once|TRBV7-8|TRBJ2-7
CASSRTTSGSYEQYF
TGTGCCAGCAGTCGGACAACTAGCGGATCCTACGAGCAGTACTTC
>TRBD1|-|TRBV25-1|TRBJ2-7
CASSTQETGTGGEQYF
TGTGCCAGCAGTACCCAAGAGACCGGGACAGGAGGCGAGCAGTACTTC
>-|-|TRBV9|TRBJ2-3
CASSVQADDTQYF
TGTGCCAGCAGCGTACAGGCAGACGATACGCAGTATTTT
>TRBD2|-|TRBV30|TRBJ2-7
CAWKGGTYEQYF
TGTGCCTGGAAGGGAGGGACCTACGAGCAGTACTTC
>-|-|TRBV6-5|TRBJ1-2
CASSRAGYGYTF
TGTGCCAGCAGTCGGGCGGGCTATGGCTACACCTTC
>-|-|TRBV6-6|TRBJ1-1
CASSSGFMNTEAFF
TGTGCCAGCAGTTCCGGGTTTATGAACACTGAAGCTTTCTTT
>-|-|TRBV28|TRBJ1-5
CASSLLSGLGQPQHF
TGTGCCAGCAGTTTATTGTCAGGACTGGGTCAGCCCCAGCATTTT
>TRBD1|-|TRBV6-1|TRBJ2-5
CASSVDRGGGEYF
TGTGCCAGCAGTGTGGACAGGGGCGGAGGGGAGTACTTC
>-|-|TRBV9|TRBJ1-1
CASSVGQTGVTEAFF
TGTGCCAGCAGCGTAGGACAGACTGGAGTGACTGAAGCTTTCTTT
>TRBD1|-|TRBV6-5|TRBJ1-1
CASTDRENTEAFF
TGTGCCAGCACCGACAGGGAAAACACTGAAGCTTTCTTT
>TRBD1|-|TRBV7-2|TRBJ2-5
CASSLGWAGGIETQYF
TGTGCCAGCAGCTTAGGGTGGGCAGGGGGCATTGAGACCCAGTACTTC
>TRBD1|-|TRBV28|TRBJ2-7
CASSFGTGENPGYEQYF
TGTGCCAGCAGTTTTGGGACAGGGGAAAATCCAGGCTACGAGCAGTACTTC
>-|-|TRBV9|TRBJ2-7
CASSVAVGTYEQYF
TGTGCCAGCAGCGTAGCTGTCGGTACCTACGAGCAGTACTTC